The TCR beta chain described here comes from a study of blood T cell repertoires in COVID-19. Whole-study context: T cells, B-cell-depleted T cells, or PBMCs provided the cDNA or gDNA that served as material.

In the study's own analysis: Estimates of nucleated cell counts were drawn from the amplification of reference gene primers. The protocol was immunoSEQ multiplex PCR, while the TCRdb copy is restricted to in-frame clones and leaves out a portion. The V and J calls and clone size were taken over from that table, and D and trimming were inferred from the DNA. The table records over 150,000 clones, approximately 81% of them present only once. The V gene's germline CDR1 is LNHDA and CDR2 SQIVND (reference sequence). The CDR3 runs to 17 residues. V was pared by 5 bases and J by 2 bases, with 12 bases of the junction left unmatched.

The chain carries TRBV19 and TRBJ1-3; 7 nucleotides line up with TRBD1. The sample taken for sequencing was peripheral blood. The origin of this receptor is a woman older than 75 with active or convalescent COVID-19. The CDR3 DNA reads TGTGCCAGTAGTGACACCCTGACAGGGATTGCTGGAAACACCATATATTTT. Translated, it gives CASSDTLTGIAGNTIYF. Using reference TRBV19 and TRBJ1-3 for the parts outside the CDR3, the full variable domain is DGGITQSPKYLFRKEGQNVTLSCEQNLNHDAMYWYRQDPGQGLRLIYYSQIVNDFQKGDIAEGYSVSREKKESFPLTVTSAQKNPTAFYLCASSDTLTGIAGNTIYFGEGSWLTVV.